The 14 T cell receptor beta chains presented below share a single source sample, sequenced in a study of T cell repertoires in cytomegalovirus infection (dated by TCRdb to the late 2010s). The treatment or condition label for this specimen denotes: in vitro stimulation with specific CMV peptide epitopes to enrich CMV-specific T cells. These receptors have no known antigen. Sequenced using an Illumina HiSeq 1500. TCRdb reworked the public reads: Q25 trimming with fastp, MiXCR clone assembly, productive beta chains retained. Records with the same CDR3 protein are collapsed into one entry carrying the most frequent genes and DNA. This sample holds about 740,000 distinct CDR3 sequences; roughly 36% were observed only once. The top ten clones comprise 15% to 20% of the sample. Source: cultured PBMCs, taken from culture after CMV antigen stimulation. These receptors were taken from a human donor in good health (CMV status not recorded). Some clones in this sample may be carry-over from other donors' samples.

The CDR3 nucleotides are TGTGCCACCAGTGATTCAGGGAGAAGTGAGCAGTTCTTC. It encodes CATSDSGRSEQFF. The rearrangement joins TRBV24-1 to TRBJ2-1; perhaps D is TRBD1 or TRBD2 (5 bases each). The CDR3 runs to 13 residues. Germline CDR1 KGHDR, CDR2 SFDVKD. V shed 2 bases and J shed 9 bases, with 10 bases lying between them.

The table lists this clonotype with many counts. As DNA, the CDR3 is TGTGCCAGCAGCTTAGGTGCATGGGAGACCCAGTACTTC. The encoded protein is CASSLGAWETQYF. The chain links TRBV11-2 to TRBJ2-5, with D hard to call. CDR1 SGHAT and CDR2 FQNNGV come from the germline V gene. The CDR3 has 13 residues. V was shortened by 1 base and J by 5 bases, with 8 bases between the two germline ends.

This clonotype was counted a few times. The rearrangement links TRBV7-2 to TRBJ1-5; D gene unclear. This CDR3 region has 14 residues. Germline assignment: CDR1 SGHTA and CDR2 FQGNSA. V lost 7 bases and J 6 bases, leaving 16 bases between the germline ends. Here the CDR3 DNA reads TGTGCCAGCACCTACGACGCGGAGGGTCAGCCCCAGCATTTT. As protein: CASTYDAEGQPQHF.

This chain joins TRBV7-6 and TRBJ2-1; 13 bases are shared with TRBD2. V gave up 5 bases and J gave up 6 bases; unmatched junction bases: 1. The germline V gene encodes CDR1 SGHVS and CDR2 FNYEAQ. The CDR3 covers 14 residues. The CDR3 sequence: CASSGLAGANEQFF. The CDR3 coding sequence is TGTGCCAGCAGCGGACTAGCGGGAGCCAATGAGCAGTTCTTC.

The chain joins TRBV18 to TRBJ2-7; TRBD1 agrees at 9 bases. Germline lookup yields CDR1 KGHSH and CDR2 LQKENI. The CDR3 totals 17 residues. V lost 5 bases to trimming and J lost 2 bases; unmatched junction nucleotides: 13. Here the CDR3 reads CASSTGQGVPGAYEQYF. CDR3 DNA: TGTGCCAGCTCAACGGGACAGGGCGTCCCCGGTGCCTACGAGCAGTACTTC.

The chain recombines TRBV7-2 with TRBJ1-1; no definite D call. CDR1 and CDR2 from the germline V gene are SGHTA and FQGNSA. V shed 3 bases and J shed 6 bases, with 14 bases lying between them. The CDR3 extends over 14 amino acids. CDR3 in DNA: TGTGCCAGCAGCTTCACACCCCGGCTCGCTGAAGCTTTCTTT. It yields the protein CASSFTPRLAEAFF.

The chain uses TRBV27 and TRBJ2-7; 16 bases fit TRBD2. V lost 5 bases, J lost 7 bases, and 8 bases stayed unmatched. The CDR3 runs to 16 residues. The V gene's germline CDR1 is MNHEY and CDR2 SMNVEV (reference sequence). This CDR3 reads CASSMGLAGGPREQYF. Here the CDR3 DNA reads TGTGCCAGCAGTATGGGACTAGCGGGGGGGCCCCGGGAGCAGTACTTC.

The rearrangement links TRBV5-8 to TRBJ1-5, with TRBD1 matching 10 bases. V shed 0 bases and J 5 bases; nucleotides not matched to a gene: 5. The CDR3 has 16 residues. The germline V gene has CDR1 SGHTS and CDR2 YDEGEE. The CDR3 reads CASSLVRTGGDQPQHF. The CDR3 nucleotides read TGTGCCAGCAGCTTGGTGCGGACAGGGGGTGATCAGCCCCAGCATTTT.

This clonotype was seen at least ten times. This sequence joins TRBV6-2 or TRBV6-3 and TRBJ2-7; D unclear. Germline V gives CDR1 MNHEY, CDR2 SVGEGT. CDR3 size: 11 residues. V lost 1 base and J lost 7, with 5 bases in between. Written as DNA, the CDR3 is TGTGCCAGCAGTTACTGGGGAGAGCAGTACTTC. It translates to CASSYWGEQYF.

The chain uses TRBV6-5 and TRBJ1-1; tentative D call: TRBD1 (5 bases). Trimming pared 2 bases from V and 2 bases from J, leaving 15 bases between. Germline CDR1 and CDR2: MNHEY and SVGAGI. This CDR3 comprises 16 residues. The CDR3 nucleotides read TGTGCCAGCAGTTACCTGGTGGGGGGGGGAAACACTGAAGCTTTCTTT. Its protein product is CASSYLVGGGNTEAFF.

In regard to this clonotype: Possible read error: a much larger clone is one base away. The chain carries TRBV7-2 and TRBJ1-2; D call uncertain. In germline, CDR1 is SGHTA, CDR2 FQGNSA. CDR3 size: 12 residues. The CDR3 region has the DNA TGTGCCCGCAGCTTCACCAACGGTGGCTACACCTTC. Residues: CARSFTNGGYTF.

This chain joins TRBV18 and TRBJ2-3; D is ambiguous. The CDR3 loop spans 15 amino acids. CDR1 and CDR2 from the germline V gene are KGHSH and LQKENI. V lost 1 base and J lost 6, with 14 bases in between. The CDR3 is CASSPRPLAPDTQYF. DNA for the CDR3: TGTGCCAGCTCACCACGACCACTGGCCCCGGATACGCAGTATTTT.

In this sample, this clonotype turned up a few times. The V and J genes are TRBV12-3 or TRBV12-4 and TRBJ1-1, with D hard to call. CDR3 length: 12 residues. V lost 6 bases and J 7 bases, leaving 12 bases between the germline ends. CDR3 sequence: CASSPIGSEAFF. For the CDR3, the DNA is TGTGCCAGCAGCCCCATTGGGAGTGAAGCTTTCTTT.

Many counts were recorded for this clonotype. This rearrangement joins TRBV7-7 to TRBJ1-5; 11 bases line up with TRBD1. With 4 bases clipped from V and 4 bases from J, the junction kept 6 bases outside the gene matches. The CDR3 is 16 residues long. The germline V gene has CDR1 SSHAT and CDR2 FNYEAQ (reference sequence). Written as DNA, the CDR3 is TGTGCCAGCAGCTCGCGGGACAGGGGGGGGAATCAGCCCCAGCATTTT. This translates into CASSSRDRGGNQPQHF.